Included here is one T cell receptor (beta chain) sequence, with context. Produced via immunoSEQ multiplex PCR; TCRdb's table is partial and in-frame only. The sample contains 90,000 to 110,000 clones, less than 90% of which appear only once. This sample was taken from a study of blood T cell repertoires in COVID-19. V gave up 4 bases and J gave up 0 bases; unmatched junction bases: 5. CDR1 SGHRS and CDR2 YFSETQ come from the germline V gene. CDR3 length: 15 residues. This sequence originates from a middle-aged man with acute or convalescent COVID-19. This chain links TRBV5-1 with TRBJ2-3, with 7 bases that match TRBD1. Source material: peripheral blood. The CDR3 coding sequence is TGCGCCAGCAGCCCAACGGGACAGAGCACAGATACGCAGTATTTT. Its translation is CASSPTGQSTDTQYF. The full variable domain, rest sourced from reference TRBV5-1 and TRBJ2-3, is KAGVTQTPRYLIKTRGQQVTLSCSPISGHRSVSWYQQTPGQGLQFLFEYFSETQRNKGNFPGRFSGRQFSNSRSEMNVSTLELGDSALYLCASSPTGQSTDTQYFGPGTRLTVL.